These 4 T cell receptor beta chains came from one sample sequenced in a study of read filtering for tumor transcriptome and immune sequencing. This library used roughly 370 ng RNA and molecular barcoded adaptors spanning alpha/delta and beta/gamma chains. TCRdb redid the calling of the reads with MiXCR, one entry per CDR3 protein. The sample has about 28,000 distinct CDR3 sequences, approximately 15% seen once. Sequencing input: a population of CD138-negative cells sorted from bone marrow. All receptors come from a donor aged 40 or older with multiple myeloma.

This clonotype was found many times. The rearrangement links TRBV23-1 to TRBJ2-7, with 7 nucleotides matching TRBD1. TRBV23-1 is recorded as an ORF, its role being uncertain. The V gene end was trimmed by 1 base and the J gene end by 2 bases; junction bases not matched to a gene: 5. This CDR3 spans 15 amino acids. CDR3 sequence reads: CASSQYWDSTYEQYF. CDR3 coding DNA: TGCGCCAGCAGTCAATACTGGGACAGTACCTACGAGCAGTACTTC.

This clonotype was found many times. The V and J genes are TRBV20-1 and TRBJ2-3; D is possibly TRBD1 (5 bases). The ends were cut back, 6 bases at V and 1 base at J, with 8 bases in the middle. The CDR3 has 12 residues. Germline CDR1 is DFQATT and CDR2 is SNEGSKA (reference sequence). CDR3 sequence reads: CSATRGTDTQYF. CDR3 bases: TGCAGTGCAACCAGGGGCACAGATACGCAGTATTTT.

This clonotype showed up many times. This chain connects TRBV6-6 to TRBJ2-6; a possible D gene is TRBD1 (6 bases). The V gene lost 1 base and the J gene lost 2 bases, with 6 bases spanning the gap. Germline CDR1 and CDR2: MNHNY and SVGAGI (reference sequence). The CDR3 totals 15 residues. This CDR3 is CASSYWGPGANVLTF. As DNA, the CDR3 is TGTGCCAGCAGTTACTGGGGGCCTGGGGCCAACGTCCTGACTTTC.

This clonotype appeared many times. The V gene is TRBV29-1, the J gene TRBJ2-3; D is perhaps TRBD1 (5 bases). V was shortened by 4 bases and J by 1 base, with 9 bases between the two germline ends. CDR1 and CDR2 from the germline V gene are SQVTM and ANQGSEA. The CDR3 covers 13 residues. This CDR3 reads CSVGSRGTDTQYF. CDR3 bases: TGCAGCGTTGGCAGCAGGGGCACAGATACGCAGTATTTT.